This entry lists 11 T cell receptor beta chains sequenced from one sample in a study of T cell responses to AZD1222 COVID-19 vaccine. Assay: immunoSEQ multiplex PCR; the TCRdb copy retains only in-frame clones and omits some. The sample lists about 120,000 clones, 88% occurring once. This specimen consisted of peripheral blood, obtained on day 0 of AZD1222 vaccination. These TCRs come from an adult in good health.

V usage is TRBV5-5 and J usage is TRBJ1-2; 8 nucleotides align to TRBD1. CDR1 and CDR2 (germline): SGHKS, YYEKEE (reference sequence). The length of the CDR3 is 15 residues. V lost 3 bases to trimming and J lost 8 bases; unmatched junction nucleotides: 12. The CDR3 loop is CASSSYTQGARGYTF. In DNA form, the CDR3 reads TGTGCCAGCAGCTCGTACACCCAGGGGGCGCGGGGCTACACCTTC.

The chain has TRBV7-9 and TRBJ2-1; 13 bases are shared with TRBD2. Per germline, CDR1 SEHNR and CDR2 FQNEAQ (reference sequence). This CDR3 has 17 residues. V dropped 8 bases and J dropped 4; count of bases not matched to a gene: 11. The CDR3 here is CASGGLAGSLGYNEQFF. The CDR3 DNA sequence: TGTGCCAGCGGGGGACTAGCGGGATCCCTAGGGTACAATGAGCAGTTCTTC.

This clone was observed at least ten times. The chain recombines TRBV3-1 (or the pseudogene TRBV3-2) with TRBJ2-3; 8 bases map to TRBD1. The CDR3 has 16 amino acids. The V gene's germline CDR1 is LGHDT and CDR2 YNNKEL (reference sequence). The V segment lost 3 bases and the J segment 0 bases; nucleotides outside the gene matches: 5. The CDR3 DNA sequence: TGTGCCAGCAGCCACCCGGGACAGGTTAGCACAGATACGCAGTATTTT. Protein: CASSHPGQVSTDTQYF.

This clone has just a few counts. The V and J genes are TRBV5-1 and TRBJ1-1; a weak D match, TRBD1 (6 bases). The V end was cut by 1 base, the J end by 3 bases, with 10 bases between. The CDR3 extends over 14 amino acids. Germline CDR1 is SGHRS and CDR2 is YFSETQ. CDR3 sequence (DNA): TGCGCCAGCAGCTTGATGGCAGGGGACACTGAAGCTTTCTTT. This gives the protein CASSLMAGDTEAFF. The complete variable domain, with remaining parts taken from reference TRBV5-1 and TRBJ1-1, reads KAGVTQTPRYLIKTRGQQVTLSCSPISGHRSVSWYQQTPGQGLQFLFEYFSETQRNKGNFPGRFSGRQFSNSRSEMNVSTLELGDSALYLCASSLMAGDTEAFFGQGTRLTVV.

The rearrangement joins TRBV4-2 to TRBJ1-6, with 7 bases fitting TRBD1. This CDR3 is 15 amino acids long. Germline trimming cut 4 bases from V and 10 bases from J; bases unmatched to any gene: 10. Germline V gives CDR1 LGHNA, CDR2 YNFKEQ. CDR3 region: CASSLSTGRDSPLHF. DNA for the CDR3: TGTGCCAGCAGCCTTTCGACAGGGAGGGACTCACCCCTCCACTTT.

This clone was counted only a few times. The V gene is TRBV19, the J gene TRBJ1-1; 9 bases match TRBD1. Trimming removed 4 bases from V and 5 bases from J; junction bases left unmatched: 8. This CDR3 contains 15 residues. Germline CDR1 is LNHDA and CDR2 is SQIVND (reference sequence). The CDR3: CASSTTGTGRTEAFF. As DNA, the CDR3 is TGTGCCAGTAGTACAACCGGGACAGGGAGGACTGAAGCTTTCTTT. Filled out from reference TRBV19 and TRBJ1-1, the complete variable domain reads DGGITQSPKYLFRKEGQNVTLSCEQNLNHDAMYWYRQDPGQGLRLIYYSQIVNDFQKGDIAEGYSVSREKKESFPLTVTSAQKNPTAFYLCASSTTGTGRTEAFFGQGTRLTVV.

The chain is built from TRBV7-2 and TRBJ2-5; 7 bases match TRBD1. Germline CDR1 SGHTA, CDR2 FQGNSA. This CDR3 contains 17 residues. Losses at the gene ends were 5 bases for V and 2 bases for J; bases not matched to a gene: 14. The CDR3 loop is CASSQFGVGTVQETQYF. Written as DNA, the CDR3 is TGTGCCAGCAGCCAATTCGGAGTGGGGACAGTACAAGAGACCCAGTACTTC.

CDR3 region: CASSRMFTSGSSSYEQYF. The CDR3 region has the DNA TGTGCCAGCAGCCGTATGTTTACTAGCGGGAGTTCAAGTTACGAGCAGTACTTC. This chain joins TRBV11-2 and TRBJ2-7, with 11 bases matching TRBD2. The germline V gene encodes CDR1 SGHAT and CDR2 FQNNGV. The CDR3 loop spans 18 amino acids. V trimming: 5 bases; J trimming: 4 bases; junction bases outside the gene matches: 16. The whole variable domain, filled in from reference TRBV11-2 and TRBJ2-7, reads EAGVAQSPRYKIIEKRQSVAFWCNPISGHATLYWYQQILGQGPKLLIQFQNNGVVDDSQLPKDRFSAERLKGVDSTLKIQPAKLEDSAVYLCASSRMFTSGSSSYEQYFGPGTRLTVT.

This chain uses TRBV3-1 (or the pseudogene TRBV3-2) with TRBJ1-2; D call uncertain. Between the trimmed V and J ends, which lost 4 bases and 0 bases, there was a span of 9 bases. This CDR3 spans 14 amino acids. Germline lookup yields CDR1 LGHDT and CDR2 YNNKEL (reference sequence). Here the CDR3 reads CASSPLTTNYGYTF. CDR3 DNA: TGTGCCAGCAGCCCACTGACCACTAACTATGGCTACACCTTC.

In DNA, the CDR3 is TGTGCCAGCAGTTTACTCGGACAGGGAGGTAACTATGGCTACACCTTC. It yields the protein CASSLLGQGGNYGYTF. The chain couples TRBV27 to TRBJ1-2; 8 nucleotides match TRBD1. V trimming: 2 bases; J trimming: 1 base; junction bases outside the gene matches: 6. This CDR3 contains 16 residues. The V gene's germline CDR1 is MNHEY and CDR2 SMNVEV (reference sequence).

The gene calls are TRBV5-4 and TRBJ2-2; 10 positions agree with TRBD1. Unmatched junction bases numbered 3, after V lost 4 bases and J lost 3 bases. The germline CDR1 and CDR2 sequences are SGHNT and YYREEE (reference sequence). This CDR3 has 15 residues. This CDR3 is CASSPTGGYTGELFF. In DNA form, the CDR3 reads TGTGCCAGCAGCCCGACAGGGGGCTACACCGGGGAGCTGTTTTTT.